The T cell receptor beta chain under discussion was sequenced for a study of shared clonotypes between healthy human individuals. The assay ran at deep level. In the sorted-subset replicate PCRs, 200 ng DNA, 29,000 or so T cell genomes, was used. Only in-frame clones appear in the TCRdb table, and some are missing; sequencing was by immunoSEQ multiplex PCR. The table lists under 300,000 clones, 65% to 70% of them singletons. V trimming: 3 bases; J trimming: 4 bases; junction bases outside the gene matches: 5. The CDR3 is made up of 15 amino acids. Germline V gene sequence: CDR1 SEHNR, CDR2 FQNEAQ (reference sequence). The donors, all of them Caucasian adults, lived in Nashville, Tennessee.

This receptor was taken from a man between 25 and 39 years old in good health. Sequences were obtained from memory CD4+ T cells sorted from blood. The subset is: CD45RA-negative fraction. This chain uses TRBV7-9 with TRBJ2-3, with 9 bases lining up with TRBD1. The CDR3 DNA follows: TGTGCCAGCAGCTTCTACAGGGGGCGCCCAGATACGCAGTATTTT. Translation gives CASSFYRGRPDTQYF.